This paragraph reports one T cell receptor (beta chain). The antigen is unknown. The data stem from a study of blood T cells in healthy people across ages. Findings of the study overall: Older age coincided with a roughly linear decline in TCR beta diversity per million T cells. With donor CMV status unknown, expanded clonotype changes were possibly confounded.

The use of a sample-barcoded 5' primer and a J-beta primer mix characterized a second PCR of roughly 7 to 11 cycles. Using its own MiXCR run on the 5' RACE reads, TCRdb lists one record per CDR3 protein. The table includes about 780,000 distinct CDR3 sequences, 35% to 60% detected once. Germline V CDR1 and CDR2: SQVTM, ANQGSEA. The CDR3 is 12 residues long. V was cut by 4 bases and J by 1 base, with 4 bases left in between. The rearrangement joins TRBV29-1 to TRBJ2-2; D is uncertain. Sequencing was done on a sample of blood. This receptor was taken from a man aged 80 or over in good health. The CDR3 here is CSVAQNTGELFF. The CDR3 DNA is TGCAGCGTTGCCCAGAACACCGGGGAGCTGTTTTTT.